This T cell receptor beta chain was observed in a study of shared clonotypes between healthy human individuals. Trimming removed 3 bases at V and 5 bases at J, with 18 bases between. Germline V CDR1 and CDR2: SGHAT, FQNNGV. CDR3 length equals 16 residues. Donors were Caucasian adults residing in Nashville, Tennessee, USA. Using immunoSEQ multiplex PCR, the repertoire was profiled, and TCRdb retains in-frame clones only, with some absent. The sample contains 2 million to 3 million clones, around nine tenths of which appear only once. Sequencing was carried out using naive CD4+ T cells sorted from blood. Subset specified: CD45RA+ positively selected. The chain has TRBV11-2 and TRBJ2-3; possibly TRBD2 for D (7 bases). The receptor's source is a man between 18 and 29 years old in good health. CDR3 in amino acids: CASSLNLGEGGDTQYF. The CDR3 nucleotides are TGTGCCAGCAGCTTGAATTTGGGGGAGGGGGGAGATACGCAGTATTTT.